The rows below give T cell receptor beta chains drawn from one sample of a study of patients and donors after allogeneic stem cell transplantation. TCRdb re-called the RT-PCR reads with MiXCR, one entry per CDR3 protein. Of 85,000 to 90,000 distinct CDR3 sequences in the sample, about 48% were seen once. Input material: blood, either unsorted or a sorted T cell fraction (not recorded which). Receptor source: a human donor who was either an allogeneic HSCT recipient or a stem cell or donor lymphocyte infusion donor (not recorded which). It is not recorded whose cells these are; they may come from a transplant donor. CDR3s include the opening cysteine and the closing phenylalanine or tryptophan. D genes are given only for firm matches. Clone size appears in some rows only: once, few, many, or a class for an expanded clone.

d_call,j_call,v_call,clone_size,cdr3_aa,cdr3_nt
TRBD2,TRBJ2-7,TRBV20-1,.,CSARRRTSGTYEQYF,TGCAGTGCTAGACGACGGACTAGCGGAACCTACGAGCAGTACTTC
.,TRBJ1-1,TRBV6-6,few,CASSYSGAPAFF,TGTGCCAGCAGTTACTCGGGCGCGCCAGCTTTCTTT
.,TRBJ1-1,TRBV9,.,CASSEGQLNTEAFF,TGTGCCAGCAGCGAGGGACAACTGAACACTGAAGCTTTCTTT
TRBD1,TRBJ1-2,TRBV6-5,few,CASSYSETGERYTF,TGTGCCAGCAGTTACTCCGAGACAGGGGAGCGCTACACCTTC
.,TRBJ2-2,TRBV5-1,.,CASSSRDFNTGELFF,TGCGCCAGCAGCTCCCGGGATTTCAACACCGGGGAGCTGTTTTTT
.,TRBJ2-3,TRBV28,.,CASSLSETDTQYF,TGTGCCAGCAGTTTAAGTGAGACAGATACGCAGTATTTT
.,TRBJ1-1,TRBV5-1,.,CASSKDEVHLSEAFF,TGCGCCAGCAGCAAGGACGAGGTACATCTTAGTGAAGCTTTCTTT
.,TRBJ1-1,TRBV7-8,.,CASSFIGPHTEAFF,TGTGCCAGCAGCTTCATCGGTCCACACACTGAAGCTTTCTTT
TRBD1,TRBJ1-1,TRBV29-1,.,CSAWTGARNTEAFF,TGCAGCGCCTGGACAGGGGCTAGAAACACTGAAGCTTTCTTT
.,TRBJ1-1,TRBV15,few,CATSRDGGAFF,TGTGCCACCAGCAGAGACGGAGGGGCTTTCTTT
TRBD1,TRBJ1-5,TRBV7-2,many,CASSLGQGQPQHF,TGTGCCAGCAGCTTAGGACAGGGACAGCCCCAGCATTTT
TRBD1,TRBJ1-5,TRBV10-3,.,CAISDPDRLYDPQHF,TGTGCCATCAGTGACCCGGACAGGCTGTATGATCCCCAGCATTTT
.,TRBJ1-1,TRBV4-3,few,CASSQDRIGATEAFF,TGCGCCAGCAGCCAAGATAGGATAGGGGCCACTGAAGCTTTCTTT
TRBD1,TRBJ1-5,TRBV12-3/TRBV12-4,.,CASSMTGPNQPQHF,TGTGCCAGCAGCATGACAGGGCCTAATCAGCCCCAGCATTTT
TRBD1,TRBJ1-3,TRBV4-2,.,CASSQRDRGINTIYF,TGTGCCAGCAGCCAGCGGGACAGGGGGATCAACACCATATATTTT
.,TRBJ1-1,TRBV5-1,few,CASSAVVAGWSLNTEAFF,TGCGCCAGCAGCGCGGTTGTCGCAGGGTGGTCGCTGAACACTGAAGCTTTCTTT
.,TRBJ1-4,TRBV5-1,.,CASSYLAGEKLFF,TGCGCCAGCAGCTACCTCGCCGGCGAAAAACTGTTTTTT
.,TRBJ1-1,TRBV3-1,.,CASSFDRRGTEAFF,TGTGCCAGCAGCTTTGACAGACGCGGTACTGAAGCTTTCTTT
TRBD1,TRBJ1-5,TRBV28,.,CASSRVDRFNQPQHF,TGTGCCAGCTCCCGAGTGGACAGGTTCAATCAGCCCCAGCATTTT
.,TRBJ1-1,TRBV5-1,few,CASTPLAGTEAFF,TGCGCCAGCACTCCGCTGGCTGGCACTGAAGCTTTCTTT
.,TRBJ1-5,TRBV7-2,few,CASSLGDGRSQHF,TGTGCCAGCAGCTTGGGCGATGGGAGGTCCCAGCATTTT
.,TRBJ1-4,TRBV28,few,CASRVGEKLFF,TGTGCCAGCCGCGTAGGGGAAAAACTGTTTTTT
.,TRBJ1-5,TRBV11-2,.,CASSLIPGKYEINQPQHF,TGTGCCAGCAGCTTAATCCCAGGGAAATATGAAATAAATCAGCCCCAGCATTTT
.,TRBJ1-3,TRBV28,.,CASSPLGSTIYF,TGTGCCAGCAGTCCTCTGGGCAGCACCATATATTTT
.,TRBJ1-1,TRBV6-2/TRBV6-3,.,CASSFVDAKTEAFF,TGTGCCAGCAGTTTCGTGGACGCGAAGACTGAAGCTTTCTTT
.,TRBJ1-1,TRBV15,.,CATSSRGRESRPTEAFF,TGTGCCACCAGCAGTAGAGGCCGGGAGTCCCGTCCGACTGAAGCTTTCTTT
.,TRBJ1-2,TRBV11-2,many,CASSLERDYGYTF,TGTGCCAGCAGCTTAGAGAGGGACTATGGCTACACCTTC
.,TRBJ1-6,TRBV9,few,CASSEFGTGDNSPLHF,TGTGCCAGCAGCGAATTCGGGACCGGAGATAATTCACCCCTCCACTTT
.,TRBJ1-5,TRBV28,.,CASRPTGGNQPQHF,TGTGCCAGCAGACCAACCGGGGGCAATCAGCCCCAGCATTTT
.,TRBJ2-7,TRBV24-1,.,CATSERHSYEQYF,TGTGCCACCAGTGAGAGGCATTCCTACGAGCAGTACTTC
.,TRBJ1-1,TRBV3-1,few,CASSPPRNTEAFF,TGTGCCAGCAGCCCCCCCAGGAACACTGAAGCTTTCTTT
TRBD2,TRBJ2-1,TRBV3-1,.,CASSHQLAGELNEQFF,TGTGCCAGCAGCCACCAACTAGCGGGGGAGTTAAATGAGCAGTTCTTC